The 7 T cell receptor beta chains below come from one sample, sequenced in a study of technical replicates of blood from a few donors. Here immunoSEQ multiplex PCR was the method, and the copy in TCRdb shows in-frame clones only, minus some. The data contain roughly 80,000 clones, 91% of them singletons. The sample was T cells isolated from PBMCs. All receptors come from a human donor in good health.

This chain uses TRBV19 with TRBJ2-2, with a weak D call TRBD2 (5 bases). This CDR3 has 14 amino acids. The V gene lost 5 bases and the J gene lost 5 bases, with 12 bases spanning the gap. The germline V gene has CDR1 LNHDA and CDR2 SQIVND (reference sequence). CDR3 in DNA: TGTGCCAGTAGTCCCCCGGGGTGGACCGGGGAGCTGTTTTTT. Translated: CASSPPGWTGELFF.

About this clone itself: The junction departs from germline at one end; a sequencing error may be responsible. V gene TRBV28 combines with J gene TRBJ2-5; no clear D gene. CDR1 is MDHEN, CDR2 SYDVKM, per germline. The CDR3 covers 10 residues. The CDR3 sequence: CASSQESQYF. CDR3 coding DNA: TGTGCCAGCAGTCAAGAGTCCCAGTACTTC. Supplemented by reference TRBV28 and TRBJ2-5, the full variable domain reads DVKVTQSSRYLVKRTGEKVFLECVQDMDHENMFWYRQDPGLGLRLIYFSYDVKMKEKGDIPEGYSVSREKKERFSLILESASTNQTSMYLCASSQESQYFGPGTRLLVL.

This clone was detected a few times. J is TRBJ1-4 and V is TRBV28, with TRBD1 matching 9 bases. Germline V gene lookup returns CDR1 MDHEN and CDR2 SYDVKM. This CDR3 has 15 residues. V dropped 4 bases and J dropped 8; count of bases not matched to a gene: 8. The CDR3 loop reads CASSSEGQGWEKLFF. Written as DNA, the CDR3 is TGTGCCAGCAGTTCCGAAGGACAGGGGTGGGAAAAACTGTTTTTT.

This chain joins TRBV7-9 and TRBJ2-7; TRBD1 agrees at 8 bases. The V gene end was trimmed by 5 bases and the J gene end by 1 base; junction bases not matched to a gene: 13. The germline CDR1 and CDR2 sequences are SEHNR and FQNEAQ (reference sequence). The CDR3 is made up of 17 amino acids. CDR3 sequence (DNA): TGTGCCAGCAGCCTAGAGGGCGACAGGGGACTTTCCTACGAGCAGTACTTC. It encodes CASSLEGDRGLSYEQYF.

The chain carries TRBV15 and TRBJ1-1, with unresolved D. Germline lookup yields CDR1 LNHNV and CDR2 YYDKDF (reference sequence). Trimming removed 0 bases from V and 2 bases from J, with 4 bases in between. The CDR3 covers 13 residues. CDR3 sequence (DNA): TGTGCCACCAGCAGAGAGTATAACACTGAAGCTTTCTTT. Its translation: CATSREYNTEAFF.

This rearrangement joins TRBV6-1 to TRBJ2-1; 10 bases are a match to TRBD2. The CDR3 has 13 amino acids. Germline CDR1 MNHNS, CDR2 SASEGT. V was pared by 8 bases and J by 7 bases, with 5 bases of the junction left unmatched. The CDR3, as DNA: TGTGCCAGCCTCGTAGCGGGAGGAAATGAGCAGTTCTTC. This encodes CASLVAGGNEQFF.

The CDR3 reads CASIRQGDYNEQFF. The CDR3 DNA reads TGTGCCAGCATTCGGCAGGGCGACTACAATGAGCAGTTCTTC. This rearrangement joins TRBV6-1 to TRBJ2-1, with D possibly matching TRBD1 (5 bases). Trimming took off 7 bases at V and 3 bases at J, with 13 bases between the two ends. The CDR3 runs 14 residues. Germline CDR1 reads MNHNS; CDR2 reads SASEGT.